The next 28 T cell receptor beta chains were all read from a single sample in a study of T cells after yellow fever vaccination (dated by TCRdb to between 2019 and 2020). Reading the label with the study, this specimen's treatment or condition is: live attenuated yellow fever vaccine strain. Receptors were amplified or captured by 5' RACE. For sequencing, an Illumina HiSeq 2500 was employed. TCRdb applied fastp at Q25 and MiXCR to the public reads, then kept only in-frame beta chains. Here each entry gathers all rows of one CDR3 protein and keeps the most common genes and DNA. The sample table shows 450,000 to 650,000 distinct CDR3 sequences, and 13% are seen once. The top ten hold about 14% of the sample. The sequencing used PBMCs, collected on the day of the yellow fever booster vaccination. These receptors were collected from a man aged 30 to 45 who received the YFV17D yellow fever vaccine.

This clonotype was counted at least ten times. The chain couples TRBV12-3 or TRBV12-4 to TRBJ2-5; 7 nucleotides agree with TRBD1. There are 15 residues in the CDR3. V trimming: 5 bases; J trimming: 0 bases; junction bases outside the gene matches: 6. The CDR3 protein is CASSLTGAYQETQYF. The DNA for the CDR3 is TGTGCCAGCAGTCTTACAGGGGCCTACCAAGAGACCCAGTACTTC.

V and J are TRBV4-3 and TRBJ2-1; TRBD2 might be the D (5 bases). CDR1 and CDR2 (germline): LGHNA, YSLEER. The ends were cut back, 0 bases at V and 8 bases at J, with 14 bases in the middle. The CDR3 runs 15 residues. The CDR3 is CASSQDWGERDEQFF. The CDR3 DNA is TGCGCCAGCAGCCAAGATTGGGGAGAGAGGGATGAGCAGTTCTTC.

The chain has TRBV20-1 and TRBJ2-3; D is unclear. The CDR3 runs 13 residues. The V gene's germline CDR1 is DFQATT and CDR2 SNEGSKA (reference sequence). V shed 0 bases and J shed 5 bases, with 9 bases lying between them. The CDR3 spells CSARDQKGDTQYF. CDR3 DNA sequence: TGCAGTGCTAGAGACCAGAAGGGAGATACGCAGTATTTT.

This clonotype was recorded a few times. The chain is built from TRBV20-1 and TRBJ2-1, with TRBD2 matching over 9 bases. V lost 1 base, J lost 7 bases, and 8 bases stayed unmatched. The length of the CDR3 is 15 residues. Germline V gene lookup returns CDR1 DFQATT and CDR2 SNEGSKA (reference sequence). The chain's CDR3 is CSARVSSGTWNEQFF. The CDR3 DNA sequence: TGCAGTGCTAGAGTCTCTAGCGGGACATGGAATGAGCAGTTCTTC.

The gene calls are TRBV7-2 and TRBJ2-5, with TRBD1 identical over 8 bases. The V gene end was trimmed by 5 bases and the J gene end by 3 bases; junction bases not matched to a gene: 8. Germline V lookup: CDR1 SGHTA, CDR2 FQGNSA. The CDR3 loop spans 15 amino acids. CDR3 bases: TGTGCCAGCAGCGAGCCGATGACAGGGGAAGAGACCCAGTACTTC. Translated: CASSEPMTGEETQYF.

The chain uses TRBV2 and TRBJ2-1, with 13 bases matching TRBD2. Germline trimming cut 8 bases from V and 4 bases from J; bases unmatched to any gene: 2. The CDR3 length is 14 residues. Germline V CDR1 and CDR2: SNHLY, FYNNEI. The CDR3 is CASGTSGDYNEQFF. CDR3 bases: TGTGCCAGCGGGACTAGCGGGGATTACAATGAGCAGTTCTTC. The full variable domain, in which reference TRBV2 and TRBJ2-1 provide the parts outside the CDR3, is EPEVTQTPSHQVTQMGQEVILRCVPISNHLYFYWYRQILGQKVEFLVSFYNNEISEKSEIFDDQFSVERPDGSNFTLKIRSTKLEDSAMYFCASGTSGDYNEQFFGPGTRLTVL.

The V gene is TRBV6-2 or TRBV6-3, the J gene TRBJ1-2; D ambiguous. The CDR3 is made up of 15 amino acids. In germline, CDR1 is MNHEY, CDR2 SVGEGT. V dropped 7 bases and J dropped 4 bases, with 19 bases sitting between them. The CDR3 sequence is CASTPRGGLGYGYTF. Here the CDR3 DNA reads TGTGCCAGCACTCCTCGGGGTGGGCTCGGCTATGGCTACACCTTC.

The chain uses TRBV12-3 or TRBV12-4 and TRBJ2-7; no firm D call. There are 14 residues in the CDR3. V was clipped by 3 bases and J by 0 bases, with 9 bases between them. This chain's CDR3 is CASSFTLSSYEQYF. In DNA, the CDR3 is TGTGCCAGCAGTTTTACACTGAGCTCCTACGAGCAGTACTTC.

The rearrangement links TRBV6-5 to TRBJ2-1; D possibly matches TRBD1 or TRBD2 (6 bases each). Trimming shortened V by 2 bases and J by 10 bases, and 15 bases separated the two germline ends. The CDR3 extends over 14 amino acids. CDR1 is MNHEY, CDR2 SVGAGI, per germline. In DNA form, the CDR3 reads TGTGCCAGCAGTTACGAGCGCGGGACAAGAGAGCAGTTCTTC. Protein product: CASSYERGTREQFF.

The CDR3 DNA sequence: TGTGCCAGCAGTGTCCAGGGGGCCGGGGAGCTGTTTTTT. Its translation: CASSVQGAGELFF. The chain links TRBV27 to TRBJ2-2, with 7 bases matching TRBD1. The CDR3 covers 13 residues. Germline CDR1 MNHEY, CDR2 SMNVEV (reference sequence). Trimming at V came to 5 bases and at J to 6 bases, leaving 3 bases not matched to a gene.

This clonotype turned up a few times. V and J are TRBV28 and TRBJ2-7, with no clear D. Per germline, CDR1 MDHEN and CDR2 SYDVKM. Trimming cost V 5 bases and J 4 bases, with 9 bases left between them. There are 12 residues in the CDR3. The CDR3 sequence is CASSVQYYEQYF. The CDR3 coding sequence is TGTGCCAGCAGTGTACAGTATTACGAGCAGTACTTC.

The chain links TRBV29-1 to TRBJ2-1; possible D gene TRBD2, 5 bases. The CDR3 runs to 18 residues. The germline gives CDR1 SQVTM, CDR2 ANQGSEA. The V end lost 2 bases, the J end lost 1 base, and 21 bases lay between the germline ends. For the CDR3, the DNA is TGCAGCGTTGAAAGTAGCGAAGCATGGGGAGTTTCCTACAATGAGCAGTTCTTC. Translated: CSVESSEAWGVSYNEQFF.

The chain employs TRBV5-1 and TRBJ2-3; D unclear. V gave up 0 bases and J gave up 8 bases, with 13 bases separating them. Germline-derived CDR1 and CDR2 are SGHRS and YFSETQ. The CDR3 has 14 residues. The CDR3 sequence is CASSLARAPGTQYF. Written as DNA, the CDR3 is TGCGCCAGCAGCTTGGCCCGAGCCCCAGGTACGCAGTATTTT.

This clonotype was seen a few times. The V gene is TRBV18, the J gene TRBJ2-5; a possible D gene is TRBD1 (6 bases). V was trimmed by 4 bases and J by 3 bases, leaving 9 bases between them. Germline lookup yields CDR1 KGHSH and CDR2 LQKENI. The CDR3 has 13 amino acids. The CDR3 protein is CASSLWTEETQYF. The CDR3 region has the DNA TGTGCCAGCTCACTCTGGACAGAAGAGACCCAGTACTTC.

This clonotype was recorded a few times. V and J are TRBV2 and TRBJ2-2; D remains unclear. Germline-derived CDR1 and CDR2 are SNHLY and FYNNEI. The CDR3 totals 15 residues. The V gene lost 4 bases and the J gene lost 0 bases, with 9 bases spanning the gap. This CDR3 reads CASSVRIANTGELFF. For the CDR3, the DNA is TGTGCCAGCAGTGTTAGAATCGCGAACACCGGGGAGCTGTTTTTT.

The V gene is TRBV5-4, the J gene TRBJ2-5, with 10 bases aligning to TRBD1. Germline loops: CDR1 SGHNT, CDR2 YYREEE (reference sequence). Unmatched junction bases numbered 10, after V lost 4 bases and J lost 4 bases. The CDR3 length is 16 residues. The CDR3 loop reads CASSPSRTGGSETQYF. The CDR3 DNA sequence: TGTGCCAGCAGCCCGTCGCGGACAGGGGGATCAGAGACCCAGTACTTC.

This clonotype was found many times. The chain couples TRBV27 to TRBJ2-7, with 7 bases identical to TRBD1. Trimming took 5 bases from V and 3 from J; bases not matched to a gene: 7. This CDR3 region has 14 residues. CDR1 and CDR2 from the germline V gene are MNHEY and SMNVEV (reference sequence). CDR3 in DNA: TGTGCCAGCAGTCCGGTAGACAGGGTCTACGAGCAGTACTTC. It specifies CASSPVDRVYEQYF.

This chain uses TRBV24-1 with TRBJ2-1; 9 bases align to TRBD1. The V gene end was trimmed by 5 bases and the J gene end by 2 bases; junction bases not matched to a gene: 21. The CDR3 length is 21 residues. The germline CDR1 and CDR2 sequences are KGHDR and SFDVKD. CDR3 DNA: TGTGCCACCAGTGCCTCCGCCGGGACAGGGAACAGGAGGGGGGCCTACAATGAGCAGTTCTTC. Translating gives CATSASAGTGNRRGAYNEQFF.

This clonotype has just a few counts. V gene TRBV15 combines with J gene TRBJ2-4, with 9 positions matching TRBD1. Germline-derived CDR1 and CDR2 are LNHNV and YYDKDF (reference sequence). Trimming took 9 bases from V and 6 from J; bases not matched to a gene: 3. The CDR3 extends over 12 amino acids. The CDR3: CATGGQGNIQYF. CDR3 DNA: TGTGCCACAGGGGGACAGGGAAACATTCAGTACTTC.

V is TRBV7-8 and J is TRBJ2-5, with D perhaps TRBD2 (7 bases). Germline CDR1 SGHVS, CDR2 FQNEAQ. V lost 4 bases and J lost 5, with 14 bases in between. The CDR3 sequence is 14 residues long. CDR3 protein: CASSSVGGRETQYF. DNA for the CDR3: TGTGCCAGCAGCTCCGTCGGGGGGCGGGAGACCCAGTACTTC.

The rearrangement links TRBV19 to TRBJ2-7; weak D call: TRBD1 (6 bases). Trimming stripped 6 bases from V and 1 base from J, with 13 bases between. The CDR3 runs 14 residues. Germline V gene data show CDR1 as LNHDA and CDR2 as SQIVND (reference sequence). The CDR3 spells CASRDRDTSYEQYF. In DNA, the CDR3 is TGTGCCAGTAGAGACCGGGACACGTCCTACGAGCAGTACTTC.

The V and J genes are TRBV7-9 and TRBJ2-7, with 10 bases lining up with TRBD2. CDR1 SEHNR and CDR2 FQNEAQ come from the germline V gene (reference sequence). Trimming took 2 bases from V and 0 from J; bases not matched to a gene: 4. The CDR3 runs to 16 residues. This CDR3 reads CASSLLGTSDSYEQYF. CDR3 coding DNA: TGTGCCAGCAGCTTACTCGGGACTAGCGACTCCTACGAGCAGTACTTC.

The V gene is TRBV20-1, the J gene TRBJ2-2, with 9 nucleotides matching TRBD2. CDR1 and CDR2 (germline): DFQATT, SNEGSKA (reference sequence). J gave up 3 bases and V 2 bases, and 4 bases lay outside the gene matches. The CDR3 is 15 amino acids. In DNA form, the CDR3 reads TGCAGTGCTAGAACCGCGGGGGGGTACACCGGGGAGCTGTTTTTT. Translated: CSARTAGGYTGELFF.

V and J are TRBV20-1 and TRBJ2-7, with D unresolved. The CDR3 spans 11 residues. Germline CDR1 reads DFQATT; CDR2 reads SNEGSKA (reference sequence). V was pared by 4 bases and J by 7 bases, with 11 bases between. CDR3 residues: CSAKDLGEQYF. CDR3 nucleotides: TGCAGTGCTAAAGATCTAGGGGAGCAGTACTTC.

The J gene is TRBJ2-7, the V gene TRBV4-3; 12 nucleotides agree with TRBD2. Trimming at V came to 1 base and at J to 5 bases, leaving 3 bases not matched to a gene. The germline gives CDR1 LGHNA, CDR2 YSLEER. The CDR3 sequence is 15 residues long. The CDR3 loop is CASSQGLAGEDEQYF. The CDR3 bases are TGCGCCAGCAGCCAAGGACTAGCGGGAGAAGACGAGCAGTACTTC.

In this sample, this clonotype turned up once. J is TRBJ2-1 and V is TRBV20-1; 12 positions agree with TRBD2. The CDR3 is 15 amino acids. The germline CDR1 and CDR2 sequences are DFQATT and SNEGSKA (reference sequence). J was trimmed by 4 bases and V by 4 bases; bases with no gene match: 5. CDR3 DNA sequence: TGCAGTGCTAAAAGGACTAGCGGGAAATACAATGAGCAGTTCTTC. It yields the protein CSAKRTSGKYNEQFF.

CDR3 sequence (DNA): TGTGCCAGCAGCTTTCGGGCTGCCTCTAACTATGGCTACACCTTC. This encodes CASSFRAASNYGYTF. The chain recombines TRBV7-3 with TRBJ1-2; D gene uncertain. The CDR3 totals 15 residues. CDR1 is SGHTA, CDR2 FQGTGA, per germline. V was shortened by 3 bases and J by 0 bases, with 11 bases between the two germline ends.

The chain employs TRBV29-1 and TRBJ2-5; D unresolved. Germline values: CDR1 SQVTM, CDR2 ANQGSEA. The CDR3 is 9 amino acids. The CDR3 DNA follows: TGCAGTAATACAGAGACCCAGTACTTC. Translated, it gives CSNTETQYF.